This T cell receptor (beta chain) was identified in a study of blood T cell repertoires in COVID-19. For the study at large: The cDNA or gDNA used as material had been derived from T cells, B-cell-depleted T cells, or PBMCs.

V was pared by 7 bases and J by 3 bases, with 5 bases of the junction left unmatched. This CDR3 contains 15 residues. From germline, CDR1 is LNHNV and CDR2 YYDKDF (reference sequence). Only in-frame clones appear in the TCRdb table, and some are missing; sequencing was by immunoSEQ multiplex PCR. The sample lists 150,000 to 170,000 clones, about 85% occurring once. The clonotype was recovered from a man between 60 and 75 years old with COVID-19, enrolled during active disease. The chain has TRBV15 and TRBJ2-1; 11 bases line up with TRBD2. The sequencing input was peripheral blood. The CDR3 region is CATTTGTSGYNEQFF. The CDR3 region has the DNA TGTGCCACCACCACCGGGACTAGCGGCTACAATGAGCAGTTCTTC.